The clone carrying this T cell receptor (beta chain) turned up a few times. The antigen is undetermined. The sample belongs to a study of T-cell memory formation after mild COVID-19. Findings and caveats of the study: Among CD4+ contracting clones, most were CM and EM, and CD8+ ones EMRA. Clones that got smaller from day 15 to 85 had even CD4/CD8, while clones growing later tipped toward CD4+.

TCRalpha and TCRbeta libraries used 5'RACE with constant-segment primers and UMIs. Each CDR3 protein is one row after TCRdb ran MiXCR on the 5' RACE reads. The sample records about 470,000 distinct CDR3 sequences, 18% being singletons. V lost 6 bases and J 6 bases, leaving 18 bases between the germline ends. The CDR3 spans 14 residues. Germline CDR1 is MNHEY and CDR2 is SVGAGI. The receptor comes from an adult woman who had mild COVID-19 (a few samples of this study predate the infection). Cell type and time point are not known. Input material: PBMCs or a T cell subset sorted from them (not recorded which). The chain joins TRBV6-5 to TRBJ2-7, with D possibly being TRBD1 or TRBD2 (5 bases each). The CDR3 bases are TGTGCCAGCAGCCAACCGGGACGTCAGTTCGAGCAGTACTTC. It yields the protein CASSQPGRQFEQYF.